These T cell receptor beta chains were read from a single sample in a study of blood T cell repertoires in COVID-19. Profiled with immunoSEQ multiplex PCR; TCRdb holds only in-frame clones, not every one. Among hundreds of thousands of clones listed, almost 90% were seen once. The sample taken for sequencing was peripheral blood. The receptor set was obtained from a woman aged 65 to 85 with COVID-19, enrolled during active disease. CDR3s include the opening cysteine and the closing phenylalanine or tryptophan. D genes are given only for firm matches. Not every row has a clone size; where given, it reads once, few, many or a size class.

size	V	D	J	CDR3
NA	TRBV14	NA	TRBJ1-3	CASSHLGASGNTIYF
NA	TRBV7-9	TRBD1	TRBJ1-6	CASSWRDRGSSYNSPLHF
NA	TRBV6-5	TRBD1	TRBJ1-2	CASRQPGQGYYGYTF
NA	TRBV5-8	NA	TRBJ1-1	CASSLEGAAEAFF
NA	TRBV5-1	TRBD1	TRBJ2-7	CASSFPGTGGLPHSYEQYF
NA	TRBV4-3	TRBD2	TRBJ2-6	CASSRGAGAGANVLTF
NA	TRBV6-5	NA	TRBJ2-7	CASSPDGSKYEQYF
NA	TRBV28	NA	TRBJ1-3	CASSLSGNSFSGNTIYF
few	TRBV5-1	TRBD1	TRBJ1-3	CASSGGQGPSSGNTIYF
NA	TRBV10-3	NA	TRBJ1-2	CAISLQTNYGYTF
NA	TRBV7-3	TRBD1	TRBJ1-2	CASSFDRGHGYTF
NA	TRBV19	NA	TRBJ2-2	CASSGPPSSTGELFF
NA	TRBV4-2	NA	TRBJ1-2	CASSQDLSVVLDGYTF
NA	TRBV2	NA	TRBJ1-5	CASTAGLDQPQHF
few	TRBV24-1	TRBD1	TRBJ1-4	CATSDSGQGGEKLFF
NA	TRBV6-5	NA	TRBJ2-7	CASSQDTYEQYF
NA	TRBV7-3	TRBD2	TRBJ2-1	CASRQTSSNSNEQFF
NA	TRBV7-2	NA	TRBJ2-7	CASSFSGYEQYF
few	TRBV6-6	TRBD1	TRBJ1-1	CASSPGTGRTEAFF
NA	TRBV7-9	NA	TRBJ2-4	CASSLFVSAKNIQYF
NA	TRBV4-3	TRBD1	TRBJ2-7	CASSQQPGQGYYEQYF
NA	TRBV24-1	TRBD2	TRBJ2-1	CATKGGGANEQFF
NA	TRBV18	NA	TRBJ2-6	CASSLDSGANVLTF
few	TRBV9	NA	TRBJ1-2	CASSVVATFDGYTF
few	TRBV28	NA	TRBJ1-2	CASSLGGGTQRYGYTF
NA	TRBV5-4	NA	TRBJ2-2	CASSAASANTGELFF
NA	TRBV5-1	NA	TRBJ1-6	CASSGSGSTSPLHF
NA	TRBV7-2	TRBD1	TRBJ1-1	CASSRQGGNTEAFF
NA	TRBV21-1	NA	TRBJ1-5	CASSKGAAPGNQPQHF
NA	TRBV19	TRBD1	TRBJ2-1	CASSPWDRGNEQFF
NA	TRBV10-3	NA	TRBJ1-2	CAISADSSYGYTF
NA	TRBV3-1/TRBV3-2	TRBD1	TRBJ1-5	CASSPTQGAYQPQHF
NA	TRBV5-1	NA	TRBJ1-3	CASSLGVQGSGNTIYF
once	TRBV5-6	TRBD2	TRBJ2-7	CASSLAGGVYEQYF
NA	TRBV18	TRBD1	TRBJ1-1	CASSPGQGYTEAFF
NA	TRBV4-1	NA	TRBJ2-7	CASSHRQTYEQYF
NA	TRBV14	NA	TRBJ1-2	CASSQDRTASGYTF
once	TRBV28	TRBD1	TRBJ1-1	CASSLAGGYKAFF
NA	TRBV7-8	NA	TRBJ1-1	CASSLLGQGTEAFF
once	TRBV19	TRBD1	TRBJ1-5	CASSRGQDDQPQHF
NA	TRBV18	NA	TRBJ2-5	CASSPEGGVQETQYF
NA	TRBV6-2/TRBV6-3	NA	TRBJ2-3	CASSPTPRTDTQYF
NA	TRBV20-1	TRBD2	TRBJ2-2	CSASPLAVNTGELFF
NA	TRBV7-9	TRBD1	TRBJ2-4	CASSYRRDRGNIQYF
NA	TRBV7-3	NA	TRBJ1-6	CASSLNRDNSPLHF
NA	TRBV24-1	NA	TRBJ2-5	CATSDLQTGSCSFETQYF
NA	TRBV18	NA	TRBJ2-1	CASSPPKRVGNEQFF
NA	TRBV3-1/TRBV3-2	TRBD2	TRBJ2-1	CASSPSGGAYNEQFF
NA	TRBV2	NA	TRBJ1-4	CASRTGSEKLFF
NA	TRBV6-2/TRBV6-3	TRBD2	TRBJ2-7	CASSQAGLGDDYEQYF
NA	TRBV27	TRBD2	TRBJ2-1	CASSLSSGGNNEQFF
NA	TRBV9	TRBD1	TRBJ2-7	CASSEAPRTGVNEQYF
NA	TRBV27	NA	TRBJ2-7	CASSFQRTSEQYF
NA	TRBV9	NA	TRBJ1-2	CASSEGDRGYTF
NA	TRBV5-1	TRBD2	TRBJ2-5	CASSLEPSGGEETQYF
NA	TRBV2	NA	TRBJ1-1	CASSEASNTEAFF
NA	TRBV29-1	NA	TRBJ2-1	CSGNRGNEQFF
NA	TRBV27	NA	TRBJ1-1	CASSLREGNTEAFF
once	TRBV5-4	TRBD2	TRBJ2-7	CASSSPLAGGIDEQYF
NA	TRBV19	TRBD1	TRBJ1-1	CASSMGQKEAFF